The TCR beta chain described here comes from a study of beta chain features in type 1 diabetes. Findings of the study overall: Shorter templates might be favored by PCR, and equally so in patients and in controls.

The V gene's germline CDR1 is MDHEN and CDR2 SYDVKM. Trimming removed 4 bases from V and 4 bases from J; junction bases left unmatched: 7. The CDR3 runs to 15 residues. The entirety of the isolated RNA underwent reverse transcription, so expressed TCRB transcripts were sequenced. Approximately 3.5 million reads was the average for naive, central memory and regulatory T cell samples. The data were produced by immunoSEQ multiplex PCR, yet TCRdb's version contains in-frame clones alone and is incomplete. The sample lists 680,000 or so clones; about a sixth were seen once. This clone was seen only a few times. The antigen remains unidentified.

The chain employs TRBV28 and TRBJ1-2; 9 bases are shared with TRBD1. Material for sequencing was naive CD4+ T cells from blood. This sequence was found in a man between 18 and 35 years old in good health. The DNA of the CDR3 is TGTGCCAGCAGTTCCCCCGGACAGGGGACCTATGGCTACACCTTC. It yields the protein CASSSPGQGTYGYTF.